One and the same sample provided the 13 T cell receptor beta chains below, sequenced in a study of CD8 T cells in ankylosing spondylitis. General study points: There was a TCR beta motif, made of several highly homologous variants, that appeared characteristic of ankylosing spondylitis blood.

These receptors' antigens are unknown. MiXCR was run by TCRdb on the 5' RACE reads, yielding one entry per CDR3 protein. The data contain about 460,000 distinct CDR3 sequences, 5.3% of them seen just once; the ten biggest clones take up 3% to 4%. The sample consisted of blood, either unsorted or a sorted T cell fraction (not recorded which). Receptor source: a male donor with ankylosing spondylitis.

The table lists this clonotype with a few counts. The CDR3 sequence is CSAQRPAGYEQYF. In DNA form, the CDR3 reads TGCAGTGCCCAACGGCCAGCGGGGTACGAGCAGTACTTC. The chain uses TRBV20-1 and TRBJ2-7; 7 nucleotides match TRBD2. The CDR3 runs to 13 residues. V dropped 6 bases and J dropped 4; count of bases not matched to a gene: 9. CDR1 is DFQATT and CDR2 is SNEGSKA in the germline V gene (reference sequence).

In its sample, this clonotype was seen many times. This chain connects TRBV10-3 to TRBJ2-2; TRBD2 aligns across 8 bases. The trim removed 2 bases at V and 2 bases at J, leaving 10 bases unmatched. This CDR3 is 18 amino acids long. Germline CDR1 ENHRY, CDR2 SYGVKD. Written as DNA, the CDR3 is TGTGCCATCAGTGAGATGGGAGCGGGGGCCGCCAACACCGGGGAGCTGTTTTTT. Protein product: CAISEMGAGAANTGELFF.

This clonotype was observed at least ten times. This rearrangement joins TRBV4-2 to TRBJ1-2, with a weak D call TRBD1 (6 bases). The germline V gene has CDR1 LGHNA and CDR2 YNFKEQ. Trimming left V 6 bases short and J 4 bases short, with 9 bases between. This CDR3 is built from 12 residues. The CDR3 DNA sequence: TGTGCCAGCAGGAAGGGGGGCTATGGCTACACCTTC. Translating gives CASRKGGYGYTF.

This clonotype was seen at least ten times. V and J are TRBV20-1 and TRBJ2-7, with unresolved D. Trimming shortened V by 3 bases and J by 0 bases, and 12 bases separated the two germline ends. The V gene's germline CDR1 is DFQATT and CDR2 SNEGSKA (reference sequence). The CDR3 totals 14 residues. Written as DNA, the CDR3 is TGCAGTGCTAGCCCGAACCCCCGCTCCTACGAGCAGTACTTC. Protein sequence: CSASPNPRSYEQYF.

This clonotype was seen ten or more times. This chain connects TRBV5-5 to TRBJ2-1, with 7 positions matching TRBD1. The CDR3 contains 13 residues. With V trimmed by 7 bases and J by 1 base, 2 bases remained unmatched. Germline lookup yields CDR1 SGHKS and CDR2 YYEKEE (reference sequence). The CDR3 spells CASYRGSYNEQFF. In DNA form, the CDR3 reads TGTGCCAGCTACAGGGGTTCCTACAATGAGCAGTTCTTC.

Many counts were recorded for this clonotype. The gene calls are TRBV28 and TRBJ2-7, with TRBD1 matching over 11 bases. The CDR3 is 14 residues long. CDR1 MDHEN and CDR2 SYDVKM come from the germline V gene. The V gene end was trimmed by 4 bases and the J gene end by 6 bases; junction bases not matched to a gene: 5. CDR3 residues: CASSSGQGVVEQYF. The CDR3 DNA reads TGTGCCAGCAGTTCGGGACAGGGGGTAGTCGAGCAGTACTTC.

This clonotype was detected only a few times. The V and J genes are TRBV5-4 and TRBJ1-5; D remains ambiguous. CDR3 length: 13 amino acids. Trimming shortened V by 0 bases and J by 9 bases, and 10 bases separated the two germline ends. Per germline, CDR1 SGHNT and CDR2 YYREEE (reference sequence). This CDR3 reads CASSLEPESPQHF. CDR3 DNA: TGTGCCAGCAGCTTGGAGCCGGAGTCGCCCCAGCATTTT.

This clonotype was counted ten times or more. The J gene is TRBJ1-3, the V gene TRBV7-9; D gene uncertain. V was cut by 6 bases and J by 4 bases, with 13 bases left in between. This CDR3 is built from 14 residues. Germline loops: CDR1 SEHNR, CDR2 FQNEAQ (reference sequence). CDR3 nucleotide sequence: TGTGCCAGCAGTAGGACCGGAATAGGAAACACCATATATTTT. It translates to CASSRTGIGNTIYF.

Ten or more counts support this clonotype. The CDR3 sequence: CASSLGFGNTEAFF. CDR3 nucleotides: TGTGCCAGCAGCTTGGGGTTCGGGAACACTGAAGCTTTCTTT. This chain joins TRBV5-8 and TRBJ1-1; no firm D call. Germline loops: CDR1 SGHTS, CDR2 YDEGEE. V lost 0 bases and J 1 base, leaving 7 bases between the germline ends. The CDR3 spans 14 residues.

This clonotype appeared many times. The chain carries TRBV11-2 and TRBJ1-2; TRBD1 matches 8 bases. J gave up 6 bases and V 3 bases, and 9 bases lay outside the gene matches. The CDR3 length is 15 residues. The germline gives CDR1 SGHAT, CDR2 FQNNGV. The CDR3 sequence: CASSFNRGQEDGYTF. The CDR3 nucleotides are TGTGCCAGCAGCTTTAACAGGGGACAGGAGGATGGCTACACCTTC.

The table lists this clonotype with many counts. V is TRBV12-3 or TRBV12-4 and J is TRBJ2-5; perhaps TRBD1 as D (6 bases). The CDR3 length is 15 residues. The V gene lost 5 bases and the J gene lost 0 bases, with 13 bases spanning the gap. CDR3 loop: CASSHRTEYQETQYF. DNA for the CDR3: TGTGCCAGCAGTCACCGGACAGAGTACCAAGAGACCCAGTACTTC.

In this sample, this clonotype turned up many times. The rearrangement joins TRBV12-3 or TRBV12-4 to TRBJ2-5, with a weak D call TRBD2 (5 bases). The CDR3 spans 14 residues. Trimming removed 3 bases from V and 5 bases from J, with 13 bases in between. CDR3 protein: CASSLRGSGETQYF. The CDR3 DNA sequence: TGTGCCAGCAGTTTGAGAGGTTCGGGGGAGACCCAGTACTTC.

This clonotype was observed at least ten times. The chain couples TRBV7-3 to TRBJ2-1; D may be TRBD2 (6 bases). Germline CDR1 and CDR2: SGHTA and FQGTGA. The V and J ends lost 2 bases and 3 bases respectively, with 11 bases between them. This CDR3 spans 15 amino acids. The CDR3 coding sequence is TGTGCCAGCAGCTTAGGGCCGGGGGACTACAATGAGCAGTTCTTC. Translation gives CASSLGPGDYNEQFF.